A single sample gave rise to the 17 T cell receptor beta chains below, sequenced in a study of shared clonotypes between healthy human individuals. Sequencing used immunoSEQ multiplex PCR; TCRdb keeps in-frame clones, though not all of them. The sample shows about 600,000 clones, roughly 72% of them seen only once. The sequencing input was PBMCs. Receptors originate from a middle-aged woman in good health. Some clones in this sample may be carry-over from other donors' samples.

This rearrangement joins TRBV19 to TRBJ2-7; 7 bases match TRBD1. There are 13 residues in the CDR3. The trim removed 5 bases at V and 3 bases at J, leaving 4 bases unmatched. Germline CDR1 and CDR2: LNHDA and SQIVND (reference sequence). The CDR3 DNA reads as TGTGCCAGTAGTTCGACAGGGAACTACGAGCAGTACTTC. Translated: CASSSTGNYEQYF.

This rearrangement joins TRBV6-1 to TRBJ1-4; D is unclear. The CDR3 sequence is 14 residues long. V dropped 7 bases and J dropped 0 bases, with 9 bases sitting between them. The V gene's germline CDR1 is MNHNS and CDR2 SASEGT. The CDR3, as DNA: TGTGCCAGCATAGAGACATCAACTAATGAAAAACTGTTTTTT. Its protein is CASIETSTNEKLFF.

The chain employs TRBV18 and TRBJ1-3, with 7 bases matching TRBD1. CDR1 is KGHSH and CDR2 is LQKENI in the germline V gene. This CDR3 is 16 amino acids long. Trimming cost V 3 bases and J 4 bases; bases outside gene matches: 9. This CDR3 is CASSPSRQGAGNTIYF. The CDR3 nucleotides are TGTGCCAGCTCACCCTCCCGACAGGGAGCCGGAAACACCATATATTTT. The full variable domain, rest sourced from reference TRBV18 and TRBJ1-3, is NAGVMQNPRHLVRRRGQEARLRCSPMKGHSHVYWYRQLPEEGLKFMVYLQKENIIDESGMPKERFSAEFPKEGPSILRIQQVVRGDSAAYFCASSPSRQGAGNTIYFGEGSWLTVV.

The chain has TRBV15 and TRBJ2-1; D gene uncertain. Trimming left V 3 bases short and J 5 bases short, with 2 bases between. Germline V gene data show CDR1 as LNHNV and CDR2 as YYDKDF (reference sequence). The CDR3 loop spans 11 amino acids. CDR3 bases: TGTGCCACCAGCAGGGACAATGAGCAGTTCTTC. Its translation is CATSRDNEQFF.

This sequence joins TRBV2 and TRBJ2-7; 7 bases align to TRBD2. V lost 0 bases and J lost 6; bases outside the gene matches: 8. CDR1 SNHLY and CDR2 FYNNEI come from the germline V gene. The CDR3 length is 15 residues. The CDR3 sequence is CASSEARRGELEQYF. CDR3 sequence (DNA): TGTGCCAGCAGTGAAGCGCGCCGGGGGGAGCTCGAGCAGTACTTC.

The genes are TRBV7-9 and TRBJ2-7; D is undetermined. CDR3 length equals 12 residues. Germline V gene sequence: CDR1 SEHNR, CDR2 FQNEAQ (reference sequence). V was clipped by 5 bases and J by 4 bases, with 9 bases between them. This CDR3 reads CASSRGLYEQYF. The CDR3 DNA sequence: TGTGCCAGCAGCCGAGGCTTGTACGAGCAGTACTTC.

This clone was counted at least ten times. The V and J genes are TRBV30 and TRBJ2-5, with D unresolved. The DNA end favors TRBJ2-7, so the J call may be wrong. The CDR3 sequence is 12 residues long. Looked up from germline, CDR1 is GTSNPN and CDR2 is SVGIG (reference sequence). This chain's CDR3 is CAWKLDSYEQYF. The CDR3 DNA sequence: TGTGCCTGGAAGTTGGACTCCTACGAGCAGTACTTC.

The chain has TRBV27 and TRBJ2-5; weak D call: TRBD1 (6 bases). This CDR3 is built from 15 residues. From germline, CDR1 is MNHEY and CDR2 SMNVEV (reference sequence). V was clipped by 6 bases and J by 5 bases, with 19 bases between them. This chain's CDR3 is CASSKAAGTSETQYF. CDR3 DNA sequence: TGTGCCAGCAGCAAAGCAGCAGGGACATCTGAGACCCAGTACTTC.

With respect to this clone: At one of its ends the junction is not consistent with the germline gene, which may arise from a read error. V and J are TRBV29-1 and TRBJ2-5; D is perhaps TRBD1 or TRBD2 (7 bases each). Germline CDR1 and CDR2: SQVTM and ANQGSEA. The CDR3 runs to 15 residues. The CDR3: CRVRRGQGEQETQYF. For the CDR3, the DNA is TGCCGCGTTCGGCGGGGGCAGGGGGAACAAGAGACCCAGTACTTC.

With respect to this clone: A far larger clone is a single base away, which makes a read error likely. The CDR3 region has the DNA TGTGCCAACAGCTTCTTACAGGGCTATGGCTACACCTTC. As protein: CANSFLQGYGYTF. The chain is built from TRBV5-6 and TRBJ1-2; weak D call: TRBD1 (6 bases). CDR3 length equals 13 residues. The V gene's germline CDR1 is SGHDT and CDR2 YYEEEE. The full variable domain, with the rest looked up from reference TRBV5-6 and TRBJ1-2, is DAGVTQSPTHLIKTRGQQVTLRCSPKSGHDTVSWYQQALGQGPQFIFQYYEEEERQRGNFPDRFSGHQFPNYSSELNVNALLLGDSALYLCANSFLQGYGYTFGSGTRLTVV.

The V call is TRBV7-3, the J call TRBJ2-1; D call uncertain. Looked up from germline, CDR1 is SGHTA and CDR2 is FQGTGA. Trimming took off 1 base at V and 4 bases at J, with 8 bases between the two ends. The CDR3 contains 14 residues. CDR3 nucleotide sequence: TGTGCCAGCAGCTTAAATGTGGGGTACAATGAGCAGTTCTTC. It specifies CASSLNVGYNEQFF.

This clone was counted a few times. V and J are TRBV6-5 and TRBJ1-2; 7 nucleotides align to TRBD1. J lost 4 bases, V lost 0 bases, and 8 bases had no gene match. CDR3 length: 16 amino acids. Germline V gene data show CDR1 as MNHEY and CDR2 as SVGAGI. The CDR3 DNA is TGTGCCAGCAGTTACTCGTCCACCGGGACAGTCTATGGCTACACCTTC. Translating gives CASSYSSTGTVYGYTF.

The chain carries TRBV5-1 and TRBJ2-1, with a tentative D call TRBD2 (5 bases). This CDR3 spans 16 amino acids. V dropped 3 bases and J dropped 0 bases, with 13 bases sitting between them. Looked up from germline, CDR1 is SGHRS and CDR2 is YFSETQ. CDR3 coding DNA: TGCGCCAGCAGCTATCTGACTACGAGCTCCTACAATGAGCAGTTCTTC. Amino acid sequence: CASSYLTTSSYNEQFF.

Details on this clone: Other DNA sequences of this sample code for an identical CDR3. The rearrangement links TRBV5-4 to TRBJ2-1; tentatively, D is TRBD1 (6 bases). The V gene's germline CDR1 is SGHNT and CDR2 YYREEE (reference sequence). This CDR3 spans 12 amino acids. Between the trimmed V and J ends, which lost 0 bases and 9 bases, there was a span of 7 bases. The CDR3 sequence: CASSLVGGEQFF. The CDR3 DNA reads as TGTGCCAGCAGCTTGGTAGGGGGTGAGCAGTTCTTC.

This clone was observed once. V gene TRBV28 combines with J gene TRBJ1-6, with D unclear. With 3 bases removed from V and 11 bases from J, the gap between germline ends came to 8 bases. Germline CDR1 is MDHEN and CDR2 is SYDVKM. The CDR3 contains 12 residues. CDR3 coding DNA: TGTGCCAGCAGTTTGCCCGTTCCACCCCTCCACTTT. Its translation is CASSLPVPPLHF. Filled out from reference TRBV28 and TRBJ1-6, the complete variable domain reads DVKVTQSSRYLVKRTGEKVFLECVQDMDHENMFWYRQDPGLGLRLIYFSYDVKMKEKGDIPEGYSVSREKKERFSLILESASTNQTSMYLCASSLPVPPLHFGNGTRLTVT.

DNA of the CDR3: TGTGCCAGCGCCCCCCCCGGGATCCTAGGGGGAAACACCATATATTTT. Encoded protein: CASAPPGILGGNTIYF. V usage is TRBV2 and J usage is TRBJ1-3; D remains ambiguous. V gave up 8 bases and J gave up 4 bases, with 21 bases separating them. The V gene's germline CDR1 is SNHLY and CDR2 FYNNEI. The CDR3 has 16 residues.

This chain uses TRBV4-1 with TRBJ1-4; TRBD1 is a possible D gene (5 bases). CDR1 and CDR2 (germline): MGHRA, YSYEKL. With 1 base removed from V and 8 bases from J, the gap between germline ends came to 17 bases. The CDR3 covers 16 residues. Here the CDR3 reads CASSQVSQGGGEKLFF. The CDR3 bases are TGCGCCAGCAGCCAAGTGAGCCAGGGAGGAGGGGAAAAACTGTTTTTT.